These 11 T cell receptor beta chains originate from one sample sequenced in a study of blood T cell repertoires in COVID-19. Profiled with immunoSEQ multiplex PCR; TCRdb holds only in-frame clones, not every one. The sample yields over 250,000 clones, 88% seen once. The sample taken for sequencing was PBMCs or T cells enriched from blood (not recorded which). The receptors were sampled from a woman aged 45-65 years who had recovered from COVID-19.

The V gene is TRBV18, the J gene TRBJ1-5; D not resolved. The V end lost 7 bases, the J end lost 4 bases, and 17 bases lay between the germline ends. CDR3 size: 15 residues. Looked up from germline, CDR1 is KGHSH and CDR2 is LQKENI. The CDR3 DNA reads as TGTGCCAGCTGCGAGGGAGGGCTTGCGAATCAGCCCCAGCATTTT. Its protein product is CASCEGGLANQPQHF.

The chain joins TRBV11-1 to TRBJ2-2; D is possibly TRBD2 (6 bases). CDR1 and CDR2 from the germline V gene are SGHAT and FQDESV (reference sequence). Trimming removed 3 bases from V and 7 bases from J, with 15 bases in between. CDR3 length equals 15 residues. This CDR3 reads CASSFDPGAGGELFF. The CDR3 DNA follows: TGTGCCAGCAGCTTCGACCCTGGAGCGGGCGGGGAGCTGTTTTTT.

The V call is TRBV10-3, the J call TRBJ2-7; D is perhaps TRBD1 (5 bases). Germline CDR1 reads ENHRY; CDR2 reads SYGVKD. The CDR3 runs 13 residues. Trimming stripped 2 bases from V and 3 bases from J, with 8 bases between. CDR3 residues: CAISERQGYEQYF. The CDR3 nucleotides are TGTGCCATCAGTGAGCGTCAGGGCTACGAGCAGTACTTC.

This sequence joins TRBV4-2 and TRBJ2-5; 14 nucleotides line up with TRBD2. The CDR3 spans 15 residues. Per the germline V gene, CDR1 is LGHNA and CDR2 is YNFKEQ. Losses at the gene ends were 4 bases for V and 5 bases for J; bases not matched to a gene: 3. CDR3 region: CASSLGTSGSETQYF. The CDR3 DNA sequence: TGTGCCAGCAGCCTAGGGACTAGCGGGAGTGAGACCCAGTACTTC.

V usage is TRBV29-1 and J usage is TRBJ1-2; 7 nucleotides match TRBD1. The V gene end was trimmed by 4 bases and the J gene end by 1 base; junction bases not matched to a gene: 6. Germline assignment: CDR1 SQVTM and CDR2 ANQGSEA. This CDR3 region has 14 residues. This chain's CDR3 is CSVVLGQLNYGYTF. As DNA, the CDR3 is TGCAGCGTTGTTCTGGGACAGCTTAACTATGGCTACACCTTC.

V usage is TRBV5-1 and J usage is TRBJ1-4, with a tentative D call TRBD1 (6 bases). Germline V lookup: CDR1 SGHRS, CDR2 YFSETQ. CDR3 size: 13 residues. The germline V and J ends were trimmed by 3 bases and 8 bases, with 11 bases remaining between them. The CDR3 loop reads CASSSGVGEKLFF. The CDR3 DNA reads TGCGCCAGCAGCTCAGGGGTCGGGGAAAAACTGTTTTTT.

The chain carries TRBV10-3 and TRBJ1-5, with D possibly being TRBD1 (5 bases). With 5 bases removed from V and 5 bases from J, the gap between germline ends came to 25 bases. The CDR3 is 18 amino acids. The germline gives CDR1 ENHRY, CDR2 SYGVKD. The CDR3: CAISSGFPGPGEDQPQHF. The CDR3 bases are TGTGCCATCAGTTCAGGGTTCCCGGGACCGGGGGAGGATCAGCCCCAGCATTTT.

V usage is TRBV5-8 and J usage is TRBJ2-7; D is perhaps TRBD2 (6 bases). The germline V and J ends were trimmed by 0 bases and 4 bases, with 11 bases remaining between them. Germline CDR1 is SGHTS and CDR2 is YDEGEE. This CDR3 contains 14 residues. The CDR3 DNA sequence: TGTGCCAGCAGCTTGGTAGGACTAAAATACGAGCAGTACTTC. Encoded protein: CASSLVGLKYEQYF.

This sequence joins TRBV20-1 and TRBJ1-2; TRBD1 might be the D (5 bases). The germline CDR1 and CDR2 sequences are DFQATT and SNEGSKA (reference sequence). CDR3 length equals 12 residues. The V end was cut by 3 bases, the J end by 4 bases, with 9 bases between. CDR3 coding DNA: TGCAGTGCTAGTGACAGTCCCTATGGCTACACCTTC. Residues: CSASDSPYGYTF.

CDR3 in amino acids: CASSARQEKPYNEQFF. The CDR3 nucleotides read TGCGCCAGCAGCGCCCGACAGGAGAAACCCTACAATGAGCAGTTCTTC. The rearrangement links TRBV5-1 to TRBJ2-1; D is perhaps TRBD1 (6 bases). With 4 bases removed from V and 2 bases from J, the gap between germline ends came to 16 bases. The CDR3 extends over 16 amino acids. Germline lookup yields CDR1 SGHRS and CDR2 YFSETQ.

This sequence joins TRBV9 and TRBJ2-3, with D unresolved. The CDR3 loop spans 14 amino acids. V lost 0 bases and J lost 5, with 10 bases in between. Germline CDR1 is SGDLS and CDR2 is YYNGEE. The CDR3 sequence: CASSVDLVGDTQYF. CDR3 nucleotide sequence: TGTGCCAGCAGCGTAGATCTAGTCGGAGATACGCAGTATTTT.